This T cell receptor beta chain is drawn from a study of T cell changes during pregnancy in multiple sclerosis. The V end lost 1 base, the J end lost 0 bases, and 6 bases lay between the germline ends. In germline, CDR1 is SGHAT, CDR2 FQNNGV. CDR3 length: 15 amino acids. Some clones are missing from TCRdb's copy, which holds only in-frame ones; the method was immunoSEQ multiplex PCR. In the table there are under 45,000 clones, 90% to 95% of which are singletons. This TCR came from a female donor with multiple sclerosis, enrolled in a pregnancy study. The sequencing used CD4+ T cells from peripheral blood mononuclear cells, collected after pregnancy. The chain joins TRBV11-2 to TRBJ2-2; a weak D match, TRBD2 (5 bases). The CDR3 bases are TGTGCCAGCAGCTTAGCACTAGCGAACACCGGGGAGCTGTTTTTT. This translates into CASSLALANTGELFF.